The TCR beta chain described here comes from a study of blood T cell repertoires in COVID-19. Study as a whole: Collection of acute and convalescent COVID-19 samples took place in the United States, Italy and Spain. The cDNA or gDNA used as material had been derived from T cells, B-cell-depleted T cells, or PBMCs.

Original analysis: Quantification of nucleated cells was approximated via reference gene primer amplification. Generated by immunoSEQ multiplex PCR, the TCRdb table keeps only in-frame clones and is missing some. For V, J and clone size, that table is used; D and trimming come from the DNA. The sample lists around 280,000 clones, around 90% occurring once. Germline CDR1 and CDR2: SQVTM and ANQGSEA. The V gene lost 7 bases and the J gene lost 1 base, with 16 bases spanning the gap. This CDR3 region has 14 residues. The receptor was isolated from a woman between 18 and 30 years old with acute COVID-19. This chain links TRBV29-1 with TRBJ1-1, with D maybe TRBD1 (6 bases). The sequenced material came from PBMCs or T cells enriched from blood (not recorded which). CDR3 region: CSATRTVGNTEAFF. CDR3 DNA: TGCAGCGCCACCCGGACAGTGGGGAACACTGAAGCTTTCTTT.